This T cell receptor (beta chain) was captured by sequencing in a study of T cells in Graves' hyperthyroidism and ophthalmopathy. For this clonotype: Its antigen is not identified. Since a much larger clone is just one base distant, this may be a read error. The missing conserved phenylalanine or tryptophan at the end of this CDR3 makes a read error likely.

The TCR beta CDR3 regions underwent amplification using RNA transcripts as the source. The HTBI primer set was used in a first-round RT-PCR of the TCR CDR3. TCRdb reanalysed the multiplex PCR reads using MiXCR and keeps one entry per CDR3 protein. Of over 650,000 distinct CDR3 sequences in the sample, nearly 45% are singletons; the top ten hold 7% to 7.5%. The length of the CDR3 is 14 residues. V lost 6 bases and J lost 2, with 15 bases in between. The germline V gene has CDR1 SGDLS and CDR2 YYNGEE. Study-level results: The blood repertoire included most of the expanded thyroid clonotypes above 0.001. For ophthalmopathy, model prediction preceded onset by a median roughly 6.2 months.

Specimen: peripheral blood or thyroid tissue (not recorded which). This receptor was identified in an adult man with Graves' disease, either hyperthyroidism or ophthalmopathy (not recorded which). This chain uses TRBV9 with TRBJ2-7, with D perhaps being TRBD1 or TRBD2 (5 bases each). The CDR3 nucleotides are TGTGCCAGCACCCTAGGGGACGGAACCTACGAGCAGTACCTC. Protein: CASTLGDGTYEQYL.